This T cell receptor (beta chain) emerged from a study of control samples from healthy donors and cancer patients. Using immunoSEQ multiplex PCR, the repertoire was profiled, and TCRdb retains in-frame clones only, with some absent. This table has more than 75,000 clones, 79% appearing once. The CDR3 contains 16 residues. V was trimmed by 0 bases and J by 2 bases, leaving 9 bases between them. The germline CDR1 and CDR2 sequences are SGHDT and YYEEEE. The chain is built from TRBV5-6 and TRBJ1-6; D remains ambiguous. The material sequenced was blood. The clonotype comes from a woman under 40 in good health. Written as DNA, the CDR3 is TGTGCCAGCAGCTTGGCCCCAGGCACCTATAATTCACCCCTCCACTTT. This gives the protein CASSLAPGTYNSPLHF.